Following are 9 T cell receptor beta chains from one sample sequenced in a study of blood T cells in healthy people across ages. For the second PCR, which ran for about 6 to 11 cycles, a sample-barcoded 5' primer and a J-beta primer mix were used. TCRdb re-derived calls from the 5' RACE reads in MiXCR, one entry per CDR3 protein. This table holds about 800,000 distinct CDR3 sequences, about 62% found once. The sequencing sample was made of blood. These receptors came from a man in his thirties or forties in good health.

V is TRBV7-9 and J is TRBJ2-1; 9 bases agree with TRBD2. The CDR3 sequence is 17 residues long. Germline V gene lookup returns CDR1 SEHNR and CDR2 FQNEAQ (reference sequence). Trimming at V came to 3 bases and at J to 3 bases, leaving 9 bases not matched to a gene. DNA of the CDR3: TGTGCCAGCAGCTTCTGGAAGGGACTAGCTTTCTACAATGAGCAGTTCTTC. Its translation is CASSFWKGLAFYNEQFF.

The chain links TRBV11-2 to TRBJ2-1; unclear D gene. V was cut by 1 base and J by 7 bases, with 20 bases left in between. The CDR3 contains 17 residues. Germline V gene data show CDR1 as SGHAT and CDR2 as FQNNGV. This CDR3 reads CASSLVWPAAAENEQFF. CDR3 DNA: TGTGCCAGCAGCTTAGTTTGGCCGGCGGCGGCGGAAAATGAGCAGTTCTTC.

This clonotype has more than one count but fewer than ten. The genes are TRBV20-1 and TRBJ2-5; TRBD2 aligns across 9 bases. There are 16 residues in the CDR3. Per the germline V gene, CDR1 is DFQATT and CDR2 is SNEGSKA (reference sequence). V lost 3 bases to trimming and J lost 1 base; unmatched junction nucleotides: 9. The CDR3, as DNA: TGCAGTGCTAGTGGGGAGACTAGCGGACTCCAAGAGACCCAGTACTTC. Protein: CSASGETSGLQETQYF.

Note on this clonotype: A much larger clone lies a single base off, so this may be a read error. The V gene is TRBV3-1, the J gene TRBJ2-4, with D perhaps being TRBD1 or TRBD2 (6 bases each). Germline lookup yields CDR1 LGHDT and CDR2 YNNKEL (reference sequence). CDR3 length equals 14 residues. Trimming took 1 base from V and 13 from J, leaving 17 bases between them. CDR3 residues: CASSQVGGGANQYF. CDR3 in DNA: TGTGCCAGCAGCCAAGTTGGAGGGGGAGCGAACCAGTACTTC.

The CDR3 nucleotides are TGTGCCACCAGTGATGGCCTAACTAGCGTCGGAGATACGCAGTATTTT. Translation: CATSDGLTSVGDTQYF. The chain has TRBV24-1 and TRBJ2-3, with TRBD2 matching over 7 bases. CDR3 length: 16 residues. CDR1 KGHDR and CDR2 SFDVKD come from the germline V gene. Losses at the gene ends were 3 bases for V and 5 bases for J; bases not matched to a gene: 10.

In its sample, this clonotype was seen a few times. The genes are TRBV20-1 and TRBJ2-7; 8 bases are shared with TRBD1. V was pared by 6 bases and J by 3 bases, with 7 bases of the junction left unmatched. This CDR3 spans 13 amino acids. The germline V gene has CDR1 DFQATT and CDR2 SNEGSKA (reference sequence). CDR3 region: CSAEGQDGYEQYF. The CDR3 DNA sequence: TGCAGTGCCGAGGGACAGGACGGCTACGAGCAGTACTTC.

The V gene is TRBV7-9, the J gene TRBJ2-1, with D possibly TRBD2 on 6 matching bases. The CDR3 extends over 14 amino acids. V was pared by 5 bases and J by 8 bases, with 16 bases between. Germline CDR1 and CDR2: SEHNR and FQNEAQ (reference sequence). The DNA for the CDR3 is TGTGCCAGCAGCGTAGGACTGACGGGGGATGAGCAGTTCTTC. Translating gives CASSVGLTGDEQFF.

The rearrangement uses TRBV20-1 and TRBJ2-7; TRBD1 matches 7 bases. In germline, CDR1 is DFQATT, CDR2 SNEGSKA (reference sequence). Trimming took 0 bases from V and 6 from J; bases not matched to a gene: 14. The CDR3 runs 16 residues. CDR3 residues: CSARDPTSGTVAEQYF. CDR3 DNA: TGCAGTGCTAGAGATCCCACGTCCGGGACAGTGGCCGAGCAGTACTTC.

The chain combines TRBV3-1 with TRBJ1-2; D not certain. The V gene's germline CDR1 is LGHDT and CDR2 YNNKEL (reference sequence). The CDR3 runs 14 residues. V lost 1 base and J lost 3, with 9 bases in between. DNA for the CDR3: TGTGCCAGCAGCCAAGTCGGTGGGGACTATGGCTACACCTTC. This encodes CASSQVGGDYGYTF. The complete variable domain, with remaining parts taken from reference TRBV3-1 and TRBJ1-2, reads DTAVSQTPKYLVTQMGNDKSIKCEQNLGHDTMYWYKQDSKKFLKIMFSYNNKELIINETVPNRFSPKSPDKAHLNLHINSLELGDSAVYFCASSQVGGDYGYTFGSGTRLTVV.